The 8 T cell receptor beta chains below come from one sample, sequenced in a study of blood T cells in healthy people across ages. Primed by a sample-barcoded 5' primer and a J-beta primer mix, a second PCR proceeded for about 6 to 11 cycles. TCRdb re-analysed the 5' RACE reads in MiXCR, keeping a single row per CDR3 protein. The repertoire consists of 1.5 million to 2 million distinct CDR3 sequences, with about two fifths occurring once and the leading ten covering 23%. Specimen: blood. Receptors were obtained from a human donor in good health.

Turning to this clonotype: An end of the junction differs from the germline gene, which may be a read error. The chain carries TRBV7-8 and TRBJ1-5; TRBD1 aligns across 7 bases. This CDR3 has 16 residues. Germline lookup yields CDR1 SGHVS and CDR2 FQNEAQ. CDR3 region: CASSRGQGGGNRPQHF. The DNA of the CDR3 is TGTGCCAGCAGCAGGGGGCAGGGTGGGGGCAATCGGCCCCAGCATTTT.

This sequence joins TRBV20-1 and TRBJ1-5; possible D gene TRBD1, 6 bases. The CDR3 spans 14 residues. Trimming pared 3 bases from V and 6 bases from J, leaving 15 bases between. Germline CDR1 and CDR2: DFQATT and SNEGSKA (reference sequence). The CDR3 reads CSARLDRLGQPQHF. As DNA, the CDR3 is TGCAGTGCTAGGCTTGACAGGTTGGGTCAGCCCCAGCATTTT.

CDR3 loop: CASSPAAGDRWDEQFF. The DNA for the CDR3 is TGTGCCAGCAGTCCCGCGGCGGGGGATAGATGGGATGAGCAGTTCTTC. V and J are TRBV12-3 or TRBV12-4 and TRBJ2-1; 7 bases map to TRBD2. This CDR3 is 16 amino acids long. The junction had 15 bases not matched to a gene; V was cut back by 5 bases and J by 8 bases.

This CDR3 reads CASSPWIGTDTQYF. In DNA, the CDR3 is TGTGCCAGCAGCCCTTGGATCGGCACAGATACGCAGTATTTT. The rearrangement joins TRBV3-1 to TRBJ2-3; D is undetermined. CDR3 length: 14 residues. In germline, CDR1 is LGHDT, CDR2 YNNKEL (reference sequence). V lost 4 bases to trimming and J lost 1 base, with 9 bases between them.

The chain uses TRBV11-1 and TRBJ2-6; D might be TRBD1 or TRBD2, each matching 5 bases. Trimming left V 3 bases short and J 2 bases short, with 29 bases between. The CDR3 contains 22 residues. Germline V gene sequence: CDR1 SGHAT, CDR2 FQDESV (reference sequence). CDR3 nucleotides: TGTGCCAGCAGCTTTCCAGGGAGTGAAGGCGACCGGCTTCTCACTGGGGCCAACGTCCTGACTTTC. Its protein is CASSFPGSEGDRLLTGANVLTF.

This clonotype has ten or more counts. The chain joins TRBV29-1 to TRBJ2-1, with D tentatively TRBD1 (6 bases). The CDR3 spans 15 residues. From germline, CDR1 is SQVTM and CDR2 ANQGSEA. Trimming shortened V by 1 base and J by 0 bases, and 10 bases separated the two germline ends. As DNA, the CDR3 is TGCAGCGTTGAAGGCACAGGGAGCTCCTACAATGAGCAGTTCTTC. Translating gives CSVEGTGSSYNEQFF.

V is TRBV12-3 or TRBV12-4 and J is TRBJ2-3; D not resolved. This CDR3 region has 12 residues. The germline V and J ends were trimmed by 6 bases and 7 bases, with 11 bases remaining between them. The CDR3 nucleotides read TGTGCCAGCAGACCTCCGACGAATACGCAGTATTTT. Translating gives CASRPPTNTQYF.

The chain has TRBV4-3 and TRBJ1-2, with D unresolved. The CDR3 extends over 16 amino acids. The V gene's germline CDR1 is LGHNA and CDR2 YSLEER. Trimming removed 0 bases at V and 8 bases at J, with 19 bases between. CDR3 residues: CASSQEPPMRTGGYTF. The CDR3 DNA reads as TGCGCCAGCAGCCAAGAACCTCCGATGCGAACGGGAGGCTACACCTTC.